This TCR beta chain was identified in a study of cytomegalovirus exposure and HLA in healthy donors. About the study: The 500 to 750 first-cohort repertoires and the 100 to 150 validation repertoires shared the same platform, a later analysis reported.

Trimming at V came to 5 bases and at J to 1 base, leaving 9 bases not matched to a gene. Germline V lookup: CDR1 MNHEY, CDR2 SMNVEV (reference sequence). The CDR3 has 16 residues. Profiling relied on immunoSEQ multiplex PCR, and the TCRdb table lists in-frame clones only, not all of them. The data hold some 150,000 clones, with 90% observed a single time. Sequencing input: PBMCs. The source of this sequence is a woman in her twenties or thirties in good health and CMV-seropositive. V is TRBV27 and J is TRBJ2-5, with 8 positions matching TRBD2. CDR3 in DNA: TGTGCCAGCAGTCCTATAGCGGGGATCCTCCAAGAGACCCAGTACTTC. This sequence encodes CASSPIAGILQETQYF.